This T cell receptor (beta chain) was sequenced for a study of molecular identifiers for immune sequencing clone quantification. Study at large: With replicates, the RNA of about 20,000 or 100,000 naive CD8 cells was split five ways and four were sequenced.

This clonotype showed up many times. Its antigen is currently unknown. Naive CD8 T cells were sorted, and the gate applied was CD8+CD4-CCR7+CD45RA+. Trimming removed 1 base at V and 2 bases at J, with 7 bases between. The CDR3 totals 14 residues. Germline lookup yields CDR1 SGHTA and CDR2 FQGNSA. Overall study findings and caveats: Clonotypes surpassing 20 RNA copies contained over 98% of effector molecules, versus under 1% in naive cells.

Bulk TCR libraries were made with methods that had been previously described and with listed TCR primers. TCRdb fed the PCR reads into MiXCR, producing one record per CDR3 protein. The sample shows more than 300,000 distinct CDR3 sequences, 20% to 25% of them seen only once. This TCR was recovered from a human donor in good health. Some libraries in this study had Jurkat cell RNA spiked in. The sequenced sample consisted of naive CD8+ T cells from blood, with Jurkat cell RNA spiked in. Subset reported: FACS-sorted CD8+CD4-CCR7+CD45RA+ naive T cells. This chain joins TRBV7-2 and TRBJ2-3; D is uncertain. As DNA, the CDR3 is TGTGCCAGCAGCTTAGGGAATCCCACAGATACGCAGTATTTT. Protein: CASSLGNPTDTQYF.